One T cell receptor (beta chain) is described in this entry. The same CDR3 arises from other DNA sequences in this sample as well. The record originates from a study of beta chain features in type 1 diabetes. Study context: Healthy donors and patients showed comparable age, gender and cell yields.

Donors contributed one heparinised blood draw apiece, averaging around 100 mL. cDNA synthesis used the whole RNA isolate, giving expressed TCRB sequences. Clones were sequenced by immunoSEQ multiplex PCR, and TCRdb holds only the in-frame ones, with some missing. The repertoire holds 860,000 or so clones, with about a sixth as singletons. The TCR was taken from a woman aged 18-29 years in good health. The specimen was naive CD4+ T cells from blood.

CDR3 nucleotides: TGTGCCAGCAGTGAACTAGCGGCGATCTACAATGAGCAGTTCTTC. Translating gives CASSELAAIYNEQFF. The chain recombines TRBV6-1 with TRBJ2-1, with 7 bases that match TRBD2. V lost 2 bases to trimming and J lost 3 bases; unmatched junction nucleotides: 4. Germline-derived CDR1 and CDR2 are MNHNS and SASEGT. This CDR3 region has 15 residues.